This TCR beta chain was captured by sequencing in a study of T cells in Graves' hyperthyroidism and ophthalmopathy. The CDR3 totals 13 residues. Germline V gene data show CDR1 as DFQATT and CDR2 as SNEGSKA (reference sequence). V lost 0 bases, J lost 4 bases, and 7 bases lay in between. RNA transcripts were the template for amplifying TCR beta CDR3 regions. HTBI primers were the set used in a first-round RT-PCR of the TCR CDR3. TCRdb recomputed calls from the multiplex PCR reads with MiXCR, one row per CDR3 protein. This table has about 570,000 distinct CDR3 sequences, 12% to 15% appearing once. This clonotype was sampled from a woman between 40 and 55 years old with Graves' hyperthyroidism. The sequencing input was blood. The chain couples TRBV20-1 to TRBJ2-1; maybe TRBD1 (5 bases). Here the CDR3 DNA reads TGCAGTGCTAGAGAAGACAGATACAATGAGCAGTTCTTC. Translation gives CSAREDRYNEQFF.